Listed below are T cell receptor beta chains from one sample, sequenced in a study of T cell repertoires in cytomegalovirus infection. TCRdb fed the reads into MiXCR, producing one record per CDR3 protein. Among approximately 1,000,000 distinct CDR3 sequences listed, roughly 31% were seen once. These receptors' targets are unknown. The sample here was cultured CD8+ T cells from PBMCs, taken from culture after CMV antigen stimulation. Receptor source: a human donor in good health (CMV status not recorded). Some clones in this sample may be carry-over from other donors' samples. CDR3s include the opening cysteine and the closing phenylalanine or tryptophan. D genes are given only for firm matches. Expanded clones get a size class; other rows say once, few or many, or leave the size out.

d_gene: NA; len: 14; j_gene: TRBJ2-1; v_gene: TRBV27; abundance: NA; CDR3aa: CASSFQGTVNEQFF; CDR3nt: TGTGCCAGCAGTTTTCAGGGTACCGTCAATGAGCAGTTCTTC
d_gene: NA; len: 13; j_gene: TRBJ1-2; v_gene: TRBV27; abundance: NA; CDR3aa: CASSLRDDYGYTF; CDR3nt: TGTGCCAGCAGTTTGAGGGACGACTATGGCTACACCTTC
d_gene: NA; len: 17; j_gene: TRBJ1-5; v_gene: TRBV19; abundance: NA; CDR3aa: CASREWGGGSGPQPQHF; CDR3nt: TGTGCCAGCCGTGAATGGGGGGGGGGTTCGGGTCCTCAGCCCCAGCATTTT
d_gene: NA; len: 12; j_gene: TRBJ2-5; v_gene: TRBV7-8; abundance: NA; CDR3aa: CGGGGDQETQYF; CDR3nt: TGTGGAGGGGGCGGGGACCAAGAGACCCAGTACTTC
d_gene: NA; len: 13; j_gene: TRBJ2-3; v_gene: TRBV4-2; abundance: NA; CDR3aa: CASSQDGGDTQYF; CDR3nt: TGTGCCAGCAGCCAAGATGGGGGAGATACGCAGTATTTT
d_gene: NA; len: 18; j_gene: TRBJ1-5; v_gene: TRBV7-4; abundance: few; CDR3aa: CASSLGWQGGDSNQPQHF; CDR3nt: TGTGCCAGCAGCTTAGGCTGGCAGGGAGGCGATAGCAATCAGCCCCAGCATTTT
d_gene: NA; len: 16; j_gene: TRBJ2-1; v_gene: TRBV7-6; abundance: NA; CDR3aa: CASSGLGAKGDIEQFF; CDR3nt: TGTGCCAGCAGCGGACTTGGGGCCAAGGGGGATATTGAGCAGTTCTTC
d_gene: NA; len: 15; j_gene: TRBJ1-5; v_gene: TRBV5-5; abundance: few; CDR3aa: CASSLAGDRNQPQHF; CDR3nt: TGTGCCAGCAGCTTGGCGGGGGATCGTAATCAGCCCCAGCATTTT
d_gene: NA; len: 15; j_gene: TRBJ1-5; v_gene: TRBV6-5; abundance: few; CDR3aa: CASSPEAGSNQPQHF; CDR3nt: TGTGCCAGCAGTCCAGAGGCGGGTAGCAATCAGCCCCAGCATTTT
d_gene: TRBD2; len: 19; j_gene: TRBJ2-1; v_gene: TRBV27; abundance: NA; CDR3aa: CASSLVVFDRTWRGGEQFF; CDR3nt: TGTGCCAGCAGTTTAGTCGTATTCGACAGGACATGGCGGGGGGGTGAGCAGTTCTTC
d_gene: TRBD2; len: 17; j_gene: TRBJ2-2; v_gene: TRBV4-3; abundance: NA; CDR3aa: CASSQVPSGGTTGELFF; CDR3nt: TGCGCCAGCAGCCAAGTTCCTAGCGGGGGGACCACCGGGGAGCTGTTTTTT
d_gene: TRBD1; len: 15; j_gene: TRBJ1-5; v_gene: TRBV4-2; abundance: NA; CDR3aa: CASSIRQGPNQPQHF; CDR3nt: TGTGCCAGCAGCATAAGACAGGGTCCCAATCAGCCCCAGCATTTT
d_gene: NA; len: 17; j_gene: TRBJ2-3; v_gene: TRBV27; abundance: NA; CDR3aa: CASSLNGRGSSTDTQYF; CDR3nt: TGTGCCAGCAGTTTAAACGGTCGGGGCTCTAGCACAGATACGCAGTATTTT
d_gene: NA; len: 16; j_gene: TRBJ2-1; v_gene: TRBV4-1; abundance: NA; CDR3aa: CASSQGFGGVYNEQFF; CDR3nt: TGCGCCAGCAGCCAAGGGTTCGGTGGGGTGTACAATGAGCAGTTCTTC
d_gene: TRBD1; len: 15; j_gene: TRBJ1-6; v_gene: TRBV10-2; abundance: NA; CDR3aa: CASSSPGQSNSPLHF; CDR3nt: TGCGCCAGCAGCTCACCGGGACAGTCGAATTCACCCCTCCACTTT
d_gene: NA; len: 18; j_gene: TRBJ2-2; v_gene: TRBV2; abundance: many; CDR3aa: CASSEEMARAAFTGELFF; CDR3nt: TGTGCCAGCAGTGAAGAGATGGCCAGGGCTGCGTTCACCGGGGAGCTGTTTTTT
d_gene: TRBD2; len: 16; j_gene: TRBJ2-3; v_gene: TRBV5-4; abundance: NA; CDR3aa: CASSSPFSGETDTQYF; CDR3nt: TGTGCCAGCAGCTCACCCTTCAGCGGGGAGACAGATACGCAGTATTTT
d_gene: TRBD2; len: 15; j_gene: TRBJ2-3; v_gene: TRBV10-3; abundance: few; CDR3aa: CAITPGGGPGDTQYF; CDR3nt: TGTGCCATCACACCTGGCGGGGGGCCAGGGGATACGCAGTATTTT
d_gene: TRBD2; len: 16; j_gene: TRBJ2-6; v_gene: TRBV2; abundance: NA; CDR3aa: CASSGTSGLRANVLTF; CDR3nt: TGTGCCAGCAGTGGGACTAGCGGTCTTAGGGCCAACGTCCTGACTTTC
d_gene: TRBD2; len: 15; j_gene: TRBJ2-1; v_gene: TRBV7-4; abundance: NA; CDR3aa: CASSLTSGANNEQFF; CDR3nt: TGTGCCAGCAGCCTAACTAGCGGGGCTAACAATGAGCAGTTCTTC
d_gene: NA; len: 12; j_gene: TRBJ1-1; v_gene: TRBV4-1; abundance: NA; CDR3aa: CASSQVDTEASF; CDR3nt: TGCGCCAGCAGCCAAGTGGACACTGAAGCTTCCTTT
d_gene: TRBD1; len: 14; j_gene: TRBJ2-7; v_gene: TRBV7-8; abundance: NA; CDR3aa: CASSSNRGLYEQYF; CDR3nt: TGTGCCAGCAGCTCCAACAGGGGTCTCTACGAGCAGTACTTC
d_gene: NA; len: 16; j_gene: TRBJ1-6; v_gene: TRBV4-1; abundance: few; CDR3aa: CASSQDPGSIHNPLHF; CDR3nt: TGCGCCAGCAGCCAAGATCCCGGGAGTATACACAACCCCCTCCACTTT
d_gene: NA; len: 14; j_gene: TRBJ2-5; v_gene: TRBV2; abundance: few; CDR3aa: CASMVTRARETQYF; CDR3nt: TGTGCCAGCATGGTTACCAGGGCCCGGGAGACCCAGTACTTC
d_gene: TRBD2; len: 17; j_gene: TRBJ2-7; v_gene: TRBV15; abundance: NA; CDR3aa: CATSRELAGTLSYEQYF; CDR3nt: TGTGCCACCAGCAGAGAGCTAGCGGGGACGCTCTCCTACGAGCAGTACTTC
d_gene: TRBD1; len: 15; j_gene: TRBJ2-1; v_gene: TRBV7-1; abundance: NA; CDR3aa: CASRTTLDRGNEQFF; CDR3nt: TGTGCCAGCAGGACCACTTTGGACAGGGGCAATGAGCAGTTCTTC
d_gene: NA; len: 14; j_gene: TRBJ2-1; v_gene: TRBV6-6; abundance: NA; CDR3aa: CATSSSALGEGQFF; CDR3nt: TGTGCCACCTCTTCTAGCGCCCTTGGGGAAGGGCAGTTCTTC
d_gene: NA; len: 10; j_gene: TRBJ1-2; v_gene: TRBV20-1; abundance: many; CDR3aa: CSAPREGYTF; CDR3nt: TGCAGTGCCCCCCGGGAGGGCTACACCTTC
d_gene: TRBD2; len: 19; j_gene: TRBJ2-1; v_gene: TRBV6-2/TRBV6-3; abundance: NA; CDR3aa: CASSYPGWSGETIYNEQFF; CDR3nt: TGTGCCAGCAGTTACCCCGGGTGGAGCGGGGAAACAATCTACAATGAGCAGTTCTTC
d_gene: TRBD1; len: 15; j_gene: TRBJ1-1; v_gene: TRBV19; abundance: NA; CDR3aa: CASSASGTGNTEAFF; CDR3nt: TGTGCCAGTAGTGCCTCCGGGACAGGGAACACTGAAGCTTTCTTT
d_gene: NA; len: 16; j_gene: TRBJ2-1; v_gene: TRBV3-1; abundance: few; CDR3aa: CASSQDRGSSYNEQFF; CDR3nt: TGTGCCAGCAGCCAAGATAGGGGGAGCTCCTACAATGAGCAGTTCTTC
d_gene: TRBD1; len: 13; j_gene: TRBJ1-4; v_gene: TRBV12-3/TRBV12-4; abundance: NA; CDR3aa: CALRGQGDEKLFF; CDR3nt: TGTGCCCTACGGGGACAGGGCGATGAAAAACTGTTTTTT
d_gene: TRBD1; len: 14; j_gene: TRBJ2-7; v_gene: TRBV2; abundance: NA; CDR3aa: CASSAGGGPYEQYF; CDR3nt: TGTGCCAGCAGTGCAGGGGGCGGACCCTACGAGCAGTACTTC
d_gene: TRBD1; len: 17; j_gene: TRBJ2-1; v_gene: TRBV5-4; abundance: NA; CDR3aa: CASSPPIDRGSYNEQFF; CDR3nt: TGTGCCAGCAGCCCCCCGATCGACAGGGGTTCCTACAATGAGCAGTTCTTC
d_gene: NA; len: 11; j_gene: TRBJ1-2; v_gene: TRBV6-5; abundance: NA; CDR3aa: CASSYGFGYTF; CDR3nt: TGTGCCAGCAGTTACGGGTTTGGCTACACCTTC
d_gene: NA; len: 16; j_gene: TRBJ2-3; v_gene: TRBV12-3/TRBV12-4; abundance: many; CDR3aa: CASSSPAGRYTDTQYF; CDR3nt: TGTGCCAGCAGTTCCCCGGCAGGGAGATACACAGATACGCAGTATTTT
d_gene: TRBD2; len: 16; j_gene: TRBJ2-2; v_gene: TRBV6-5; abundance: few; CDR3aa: CASSYRGGTITGELFF; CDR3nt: TGTGCCAGCAGTTACCGCGGTGGGACTATTACCGGGGAGCTGTTTTTT
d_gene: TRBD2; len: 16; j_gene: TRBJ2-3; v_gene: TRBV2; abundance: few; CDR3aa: CASSPAGTNSWDTQYF; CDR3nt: TGTGCCAGCAGTCCCGCCGGGACTAATTCATGGGATACGCAGTATTTT
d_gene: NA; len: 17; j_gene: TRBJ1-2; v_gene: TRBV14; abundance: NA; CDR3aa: CASSRRAGDIRQYGYTF; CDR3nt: TGTGCCAGCAGCCGGAGAGCAGGGGACATCAGACAGTATGGCTACACCTTC
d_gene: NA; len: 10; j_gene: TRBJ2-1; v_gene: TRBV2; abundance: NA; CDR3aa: CASSLVAQFF; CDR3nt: TGTGCCAGCAGTTTGGTTGCGCAGTTCTTC
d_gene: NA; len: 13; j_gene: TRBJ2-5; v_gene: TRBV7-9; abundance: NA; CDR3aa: CASSRTGWETQYF; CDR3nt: TGTGCCAGCAGCCGAACAGGGTGGGAGACCCAGTACTTC
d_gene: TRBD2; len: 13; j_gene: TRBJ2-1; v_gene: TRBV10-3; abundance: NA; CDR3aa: CAIRLAGDNEQFF; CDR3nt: TGTGCCATCAGACTAGCGGGGGACAATGAGCAGTTCTTC
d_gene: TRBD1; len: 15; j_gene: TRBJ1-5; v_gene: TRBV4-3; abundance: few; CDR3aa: CASSLRQGAHQPQHF; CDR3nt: TGCGCCAGCAGCCTCCGACAGGGGGCCCATCAGCCCCAGCATTTT
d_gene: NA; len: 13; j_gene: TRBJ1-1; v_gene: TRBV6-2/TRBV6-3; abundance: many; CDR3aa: CASSYAVNTEAFF; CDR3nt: TGTGCCAGCAGTTACGCGGTGAACACTGAAGCTTTCTTT
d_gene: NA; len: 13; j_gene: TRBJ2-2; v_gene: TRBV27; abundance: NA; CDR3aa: CASSFKDTGELFF; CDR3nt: TGTGCCAGCAGTTTTAAGGATACCGGGGAGCTGTTTTTT
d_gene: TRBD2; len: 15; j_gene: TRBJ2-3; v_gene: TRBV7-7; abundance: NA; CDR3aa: CASSLSGGTTDTQYF; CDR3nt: TGTGCTAGCAGCTTAAGCGGGGGCACCACAGATACGCAGTATTTT
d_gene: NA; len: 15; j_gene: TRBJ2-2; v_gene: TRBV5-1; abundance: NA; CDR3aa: CASSFGRQNTGELFF; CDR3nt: TGCGCCAGCAGCTTCGGTCGGCAGAACACCGGGGAGCTGTTTTTT
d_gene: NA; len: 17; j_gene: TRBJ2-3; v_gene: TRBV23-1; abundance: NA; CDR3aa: CASSQSGLVGSTDTQYF; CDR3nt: TGCGCCAGCAGTCAATCGGGCCTAGTGGGAAGCACAGATACGCAGTATTTT
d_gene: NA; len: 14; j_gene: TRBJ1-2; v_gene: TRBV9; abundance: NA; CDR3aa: CASSVGGKPYGYTF; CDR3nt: TGTGCCAGCAGCGTAGGAGGCAAACCCTATGGCTACACCTTC